The 21 T cell receptor beta chains given below trace back to one sample, sequenced in a study of T cell responses to AZD1222 COVID-19 vaccine. Method: immunoSEQ multiplex PCR; TCRdb's copy keeps in-frame clones and lacks some. The table has over 85,000 clones, roughly four fifths seen once. The sample consisted of peripheral blood, taken on day 0 of AZD1222 vaccination. The origin of the receptors is an adult in good health.

The rearrangement uses TRBV29-1 and TRBJ1-3, with D unresolved. Deletions cut 4 bases from V and 0 bases from J, with 7 bases between. Germline CDR1 SQVTM, CDR2 ANQGSEA. The CDR3 runs to 13 residues. This chain's CDR3 is CSVGWNSGNTIYF. Written as DNA, the CDR3 is TGCAGCGTTGGGTGGAACTCTGGAAACACCATATATTTT.

The genes are TRBV6-2 or TRBV6-3 and TRBJ1-1, with no clear D. V lost 6 bases, J lost 2 bases, and 10 bases lay in between. CDR3 length: 13 amino acids. The germline gives CDR1 MNHEY, CDR2 SVGEGT. The chain's CDR3 is CASSRRYNTEAFF. As DNA, the CDR3 is TGTGCCAGCAGCCGAAGATACAACACTGAAGCTTTCTTT.

This chain joins TRBV7-8 and TRBJ1-2; possible D gene TRBD1, 5 bases. Germline V gene lookup returns CDR1 SGHVS and CDR2 FQNEAQ. The CDR3 is 14 amino acids. Trimming shortened V by 1 base and J by 3 bases, and 9 bases separated the two germline ends. The CDR3 loop is CASSLGQGDYGYTF. CDR3 DNA sequence: TGTGCCAGCAGCTTAGGGCAGGGAGACTATGGCTACACCTTC. Filled out from reference TRBV7-8 and TRBJ1-2, the complete variable domain reads GAGVSQSPRYKVAKRGQDVALRCDPISGHVSLFWYQQALGQGPEFLTYFQNEAQLDKSGLPSDRFFAERPEGSVSTLKIQRTQQEDSAVYLCASSLGQGDYGYTFGSGTRLTVV.

This clone came up a few times. The chain couples TRBV15 to TRBJ1-2, with no clear D. The germline gives CDR1 LNHNV, CDR2 YYDKDF (reference sequence). V lost 0 bases, J lost 8 bases, and 13 bases lay in between. This CDR3 is 14 amino acids long. For the CDR3, the DNA is TGTGCCACCAGCAGAGATCTCCAAGCGCGGGGCTACACCTTC. It specifies CATSRDLQARGYTF.

The chain joins TRBV28 to TRBJ1-1, with a weak D call TRBD1 (5 bases). The germline V gene has CDR1 MDHEN and CDR2 SYDVKM. The CDR3 covers 13 residues. V lost 7 bases to trimming and J lost 1 base, with 10 bases between them. The CDR3 sequence is CASIVQGNTEAFF. The CDR3 bases are TGTGCCAGCATCGTTCAGGGGAACACTGAAGCTTTCTTT.

The chain recombines TRBV11-1 with TRBJ2-5; possible D gene TRBD1, 6 bases. This CDR3 comprises 14 residues. Germline CDR1 is SGHAT and CDR2 is FQDESV (reference sequence). V was clipped by 0 bases and J by 6 bases, with 11 bases between them. CDR3 loop: CASSLAGARQTQYF. CDR3 coding DNA: TGTGCCAGCAGCTTAGCGGGGGCCCGTCAGACCCAGTACTTC.

The chain carries TRBV6-5 and TRBJ2-7, with 11 bases aligning to TRBD2. CDR1 and CDR2 from the germline V gene are MNHEY and SVGAGI. The CDR3 contains 15 residues. Unmatched junction bases numbered 10, after V lost 8 bases and J lost 4 bases. CDR3 nucleotide sequence: TGTGCCAGCGGAAGAGGGGCTAGCGGGAGGTACGAGCAGTACTTC. Translated: CASGRGASGRYEQYF.

This clone was seen more than once but under ten times. CDR3 amino acids: CASSRGQGNKQPQHF. CDR3 DNA: TGTGCCAGCAGTCGAGGACAGGGTAATAAGCAGCCCCAGCATTTT. The genes are TRBV28 and TRBJ1-5; 8 positions agree with TRBD1. The CDR3 is 15 amino acids. Germline trimming cut 5 bases from V and 7 bases from J; bases unmatched to any gene: 10. The V gene's germline CDR1 is MDHEN and CDR2 SYDVKM. Variable domain in full (rest from reference TRBV28 and TRBJ1-5): DVKVTQSSRYLVKRTGEKVFLECVQDMDHENMFWYRQDPGLGLRLIYFSYDVKMKEKGDIPEGYSVSREKKERFSLILESASTNQTSMYLCASSRGQGNKQPQHFGDGTRLSIL.

This chain connects TRBV6-5 to TRBJ2-7; 8 positions agree with TRBD1. Looked up from germline, CDR1 is MNHEY and CDR2 is SVGAGI. This CDR3 is built from 15 residues. Trimming at V came to 6 bases and at J to 1 base, leaving 8 bases not matched to a gene. DNA for the CDR3: TGTGCCAGCAGACCCTTCAGGACAGGGTCCTACGAGCAGTACTTC. Encoded protein: CASRPFRTGSYEQYF.

V is TRBV6-5 and J is TRBJ1-2, with D maybe TRBD1 (5 bases). The CDR3 covers 13 residues. Germline V lookup: CDR1 MNHEY, CDR2 SVGAGI. V was clipped by 2 bases and J by 6 bases, with 10 bases between them. CDR3 nucleotides: TGTGCCAGCAGTTACGGCAGGGAGAATGGCTACACCTTC. Translated: CASSYGRENGYTF.

V gene TRBV4-3 combines with J gene TRBJ1-5, with D unresolved. Between the trimmed V and J ends, which lost 0 bases and 1 base, there was a span of 7 bases. This CDR3 has 15 residues. Looked up from germline, CDR1 is LGHNA and CDR2 is YSLEER. The CDR3 region has the DNA TGCGCCAGCAGCCAAGAGTTCTTAAGCAATCAGCCCCAGCATTTT. This sequence encodes CASSQEFLSNQPQHF.

The V and J genes are TRBV18 and TRBJ2-5, with a tentative D call TRBD1 (5 bases). Germline lookup yields CDR1 KGHSH and CDR2 LQKENI. CDR3 length: 13 amino acids. V lost 1 base and J lost 2, with 5 bases in between. CDR3 DNA sequence: TGTGCCAGCTCACCACGACAGCAAGAGACCCAGTACTTC. It is translated as CASSPRQQETQYF.

The chain links TRBV5-4 to TRBJ2-4; maybe TRBD1 (6 bases). CDR3 length equals 18 residues. V shed 4 bases and J shed 3 bases, with 23 bases lying between them. The germline gives CDR1 SGHNT, CDR2 YYREEE (reference sequence). CDR3 DNA sequence: TGTGCCAGCAGCCCAGCTAGGGACACCCGCCGGGTCAAAAACATTCAGTACTTC. Its translation: CASSPARDTRRVKNIQYF.

The chain couples TRBV19 to TRBJ1-2, with unresolved D. V lost 3 bases, J lost 8 bases, and 13 bases lay in between. In germline, CDR1 is LNHDA, CDR2 SQIVND (reference sequence). The CDR3 consists of 13 residues. The CDR3 sequence is CASSMLGIYGYTF. Here the CDR3 DNA reads TGTGCCAGTAGTATGTTGGGCATCTACGGCTACACCTTC.

The chain links TRBV6-5 to TRBJ1-5; the D is unclear. The CDR3 is 14 residues long. Germline V gene data show CDR1 as MNHEY and CDR2 as SVGAGI. V was shortened by 0 bases and J by 9 bases, with 12 bases between the two germline ends. CDR3 in DNA: TGTGCCAGCAGTTACTCGAATTCTGTCGGGCCCCAGCATTTT. Translation gives CASSYSNSVGPQHF.

This chain joins TRBV6-1 and TRBJ2-5, with unresolved D. The CDR3 totals 14 residues. The germline V gene has CDR1 MNHNS and CDR2 SASEGT. Trimming cost V 2 bases and J 5 bases, with 12 bases left between them. CDR3 protein: CASSEPSLWETQYF. CDR3 bases: TGTGCCAGCAGTGAACCTTCGTTGTGGGAGACCCAGTACTTC.

The chain is built from TRBV7-2 and TRBJ2-1, with unresolved D. The CDR3 is made up of 15 amino acids. V lost 5 bases and J lost 6, with 17 bases in between. Looked up from germline, CDR1 is SGHTA and CDR2 is FQGNSA. The CDR3 DNA follows: TGTGCCAGCAGCCAACTCGCGCCGCCGGGCAATGAGCAGTTCTTC. Amino acid sequence: CASSQLAPPGNEQFF.

This sequence joins TRBV5-6 and TRBJ2-7; D may be TRBD1 (6 bases). The V end was cut by 0 bases, the J end by 0 bases, with 16 bases between. Germline CDR1 is SGHDT and CDR2 is YYEEEE. This CDR3 has 17 amino acids. This chain's CDR3 is CASSLARRQGYSYEQYF. In nucleotides, the CDR3 is TGTGCCAGCAGCTTGGCCCGGCGGCAGGGGTACTCCTACGAGCAGTACTTC.

This chain connects TRBV7-2 to TRBJ2-5, with D possibly TRBD2 on 6 matching bases. The CDR3 consists of 17 residues. V shed 6 bases and J shed 2 bases, with 22 bases lying between them. Germline V gene data show CDR1 as SGHTA and CDR2 as FQGNSA. The CDR3 DNA sequence: TGTGCCAGCAGTTACCCGCGGGGCGGGGTCGATCAAGAGACCCAGTACTTC. This gives the protein CASSYPRGGVDQETQYF.

The chain is built from TRBV4-1 and TRBJ2-7, with D tentatively TRBD2 (7 bases). V was cut by 5 bases and J by 2 bases, with 16 bases left in between. The germline V gene has CDR1 MGHRA and CDR2 YSYEKL. This CDR3 comprises 15 residues. CDR3: CASSAPGGSPYEQYF. In DNA form, the CDR3 reads TGCGCCAGCAGCGCACCGGGGGGCAGCCCCTACGAGCAGTACTTC.

This clone was found a few times. The sample carries other DNA sequences with the same CDR3. This chain connects TRBV19 to TRBJ1-1; D is possibly TRBD1 (6 bases). The V gene's germline CDR1 is LNHDA and CDR2 SQIVND (reference sequence). CDR3 length equals 14 residues. V lost 4 bases to trimming and J lost 5 bases, with 14 bases between them. The CDR3 DNA follows: TGTGCCAGTAGTACCTCGGGGGCGCTTACTGAAGCTTTCTTT. It yields the protein CASSTSGALTEAFF. Based on the CDR3 plus reference TRBV19 and TRBJ1-1, the full variable domain is DGGITQSPKYLFRKEGQNVTLSCEQNLNHDAMYWYRQDPGQGLRLIYYSQIVNDFQKGDIAEGYSVSREKKESFPLTVTSAQKNPTAFYLCASSTSGALTEAFFGQGTRLTVV.